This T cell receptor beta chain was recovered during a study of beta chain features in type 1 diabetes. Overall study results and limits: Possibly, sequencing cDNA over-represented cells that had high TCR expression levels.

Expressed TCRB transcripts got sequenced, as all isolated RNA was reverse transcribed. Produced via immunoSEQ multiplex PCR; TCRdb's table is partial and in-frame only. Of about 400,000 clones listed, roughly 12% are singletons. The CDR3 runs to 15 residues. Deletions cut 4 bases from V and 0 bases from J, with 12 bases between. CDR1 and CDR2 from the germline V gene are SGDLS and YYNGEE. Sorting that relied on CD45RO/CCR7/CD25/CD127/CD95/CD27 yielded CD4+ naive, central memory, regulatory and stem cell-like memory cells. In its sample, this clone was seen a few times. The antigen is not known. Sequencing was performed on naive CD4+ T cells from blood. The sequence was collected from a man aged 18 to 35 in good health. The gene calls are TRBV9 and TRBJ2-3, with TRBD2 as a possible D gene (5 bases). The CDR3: CASSPGGPSTDTQYF. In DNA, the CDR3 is TGTGCCAGCAGCCCCGGCGGGCCTAGCACAGATACGCAGTATTTT.